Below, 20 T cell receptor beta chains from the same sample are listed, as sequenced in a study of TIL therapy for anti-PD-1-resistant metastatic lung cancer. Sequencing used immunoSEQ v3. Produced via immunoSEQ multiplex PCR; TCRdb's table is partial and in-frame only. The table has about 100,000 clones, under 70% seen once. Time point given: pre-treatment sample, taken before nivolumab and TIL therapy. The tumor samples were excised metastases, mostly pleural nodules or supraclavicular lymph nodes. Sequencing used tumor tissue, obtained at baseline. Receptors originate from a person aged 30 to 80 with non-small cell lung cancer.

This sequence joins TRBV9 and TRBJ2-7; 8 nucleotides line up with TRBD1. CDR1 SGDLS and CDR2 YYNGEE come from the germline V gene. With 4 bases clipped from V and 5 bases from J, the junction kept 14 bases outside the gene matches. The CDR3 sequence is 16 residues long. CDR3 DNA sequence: TGTGCCAGCAGCCCAGTGGGGCAGGGGGCAGGGAACGAGCAGTACTTC. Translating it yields CASSPVGQGAGNEQYF.

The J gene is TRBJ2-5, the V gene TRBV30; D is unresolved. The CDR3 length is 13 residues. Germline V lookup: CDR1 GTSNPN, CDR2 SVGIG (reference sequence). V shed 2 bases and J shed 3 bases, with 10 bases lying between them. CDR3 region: CAWSPGMEETQYF. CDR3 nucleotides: TGTGCCTGGAGTCCTGGGATGGAAGAGACCCAGTACTTC.

The CDR3 loop is CASSLQTGGVAPLHF. CDR3 in DNA: TGTGCCAGCAGTTTACAGACAGGGGGGGTAGCACCCCTCCACTTT. V gene TRBV28 combines with J gene TRBJ1-6, with 9 bases fitting TRBD1. V shed 2 bases and J 11 bases; nucleotides not matched to a gene: 7. There are 15 residues in the CDR3. Per germline, CDR1 MDHEN and CDR2 SYDVKM.

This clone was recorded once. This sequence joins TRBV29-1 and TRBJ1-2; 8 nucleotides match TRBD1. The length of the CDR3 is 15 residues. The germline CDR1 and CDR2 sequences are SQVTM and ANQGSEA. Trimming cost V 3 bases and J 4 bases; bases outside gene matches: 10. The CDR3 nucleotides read TGCAGCGTTGACTCCTGGACAGGGCTGGGCTATGGCTACACCTTC. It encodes CSVDSWTGLGYGYTF.

CDR3 DNA: TGTGCCAGCAGTTTGTACCCAGGGGCAGCTAACTATGGCTACACCTTC. Its translation is CASSLYPGAANYGYTF. The gene calls are TRBV28 and TRBJ1-2, with a possible D match to TRBD1 (6 bases). Deletions cut 3 bases from V and 0 bases from J, with 14 bases between. CDR3 size: 16 residues. Per germline, CDR1 MDHEN and CDR2 SYDVKM.

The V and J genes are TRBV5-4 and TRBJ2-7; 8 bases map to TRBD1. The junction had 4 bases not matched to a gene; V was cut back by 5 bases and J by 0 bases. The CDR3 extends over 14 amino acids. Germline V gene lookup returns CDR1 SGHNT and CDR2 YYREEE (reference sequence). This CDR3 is CASSRQGSSYEQYF. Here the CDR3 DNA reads TGTGCCAGCAGTCGACAGGGGAGCTCCTACGAGCAGTACTTC. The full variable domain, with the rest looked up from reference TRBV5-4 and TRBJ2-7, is ETGVTQSPTHLIKTRGQQVTLRCSSQSGHNTVSWYQQALGQGPQFIFQYYREEENGRGNFPPRFSGLQFPNYSSELNVNALELDDSALYLCASSRQGSSYEQYFGPGTRLTVT.

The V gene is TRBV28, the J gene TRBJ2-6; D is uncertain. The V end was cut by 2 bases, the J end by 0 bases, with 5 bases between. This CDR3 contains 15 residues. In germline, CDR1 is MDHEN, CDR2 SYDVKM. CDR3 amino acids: CASSLLGSGANVLTF. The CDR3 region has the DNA TGTGCCAGCAGTTTACTGGGCTCTGGGGCCAACGTCCTGACTTTC.

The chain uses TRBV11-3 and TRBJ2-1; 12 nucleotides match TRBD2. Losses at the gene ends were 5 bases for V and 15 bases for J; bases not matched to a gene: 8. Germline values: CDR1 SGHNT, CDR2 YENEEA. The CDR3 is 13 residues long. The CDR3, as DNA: TGTGCCAGCAGCCCGACTAGCGGGAGCGTTTTGTTCTTC. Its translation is CASSPTSGSVLFF.

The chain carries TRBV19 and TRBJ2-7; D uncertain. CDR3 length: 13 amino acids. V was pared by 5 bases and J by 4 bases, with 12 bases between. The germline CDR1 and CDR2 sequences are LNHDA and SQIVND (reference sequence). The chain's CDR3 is CASSGRRLYEQYF. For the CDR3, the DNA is TGTGCCAGTAGTGGCCGAAGGCTTTACGAGCAGTACTTC.

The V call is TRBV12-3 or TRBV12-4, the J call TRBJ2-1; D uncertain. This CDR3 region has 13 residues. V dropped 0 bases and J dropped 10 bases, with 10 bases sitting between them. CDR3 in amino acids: CASSLALRPEQFF. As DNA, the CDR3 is TGTGCCAGCAGTTTAGCGCTGAGACCCGAGCAGTTCTTC.

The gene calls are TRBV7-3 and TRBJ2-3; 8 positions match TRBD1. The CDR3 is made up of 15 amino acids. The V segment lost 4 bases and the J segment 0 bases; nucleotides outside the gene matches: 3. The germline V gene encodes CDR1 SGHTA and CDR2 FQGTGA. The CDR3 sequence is CASSSGQGSTDTQYF. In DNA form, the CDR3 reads TGTGCCAGCAGCTCCGGACAGGGCAGCACAGATACGCAGTATTTT.

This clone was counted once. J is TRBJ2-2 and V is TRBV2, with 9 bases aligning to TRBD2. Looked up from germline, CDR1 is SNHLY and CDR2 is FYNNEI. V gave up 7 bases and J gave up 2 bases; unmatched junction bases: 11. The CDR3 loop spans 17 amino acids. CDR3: CASTRGGGAGNTGELFF. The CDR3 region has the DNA TGTGCCAGCACACGGGGCGGGGGGGCCGGTAACACCGGGGAGCTGTTTTTT.

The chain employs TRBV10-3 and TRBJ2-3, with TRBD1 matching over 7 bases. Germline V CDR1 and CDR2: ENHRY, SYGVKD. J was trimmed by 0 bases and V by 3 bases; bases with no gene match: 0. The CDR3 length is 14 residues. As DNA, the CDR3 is TGTGCCATCAGTGAACAGGGGAGCACAGATACGCAGTATTTT. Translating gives CAISEQGSTDTQYF.

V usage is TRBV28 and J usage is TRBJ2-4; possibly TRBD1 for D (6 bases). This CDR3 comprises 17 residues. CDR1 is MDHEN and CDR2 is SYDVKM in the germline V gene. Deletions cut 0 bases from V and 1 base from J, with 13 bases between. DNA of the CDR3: TGTGCCAGCAGTTTATGGGCCACAGGGAACGCCAAAAACATTCAGTACTTC. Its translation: CASSLWATGNAKNIQYF.

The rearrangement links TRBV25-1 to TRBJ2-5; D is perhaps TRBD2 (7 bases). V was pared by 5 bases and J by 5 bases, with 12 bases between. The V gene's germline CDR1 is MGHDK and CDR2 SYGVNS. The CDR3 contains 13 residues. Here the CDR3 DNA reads TGTGCCAGCAGTTGGGGGGGGCGGGAGACCCAGTACTTC. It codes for CASSWGGRETQYF.

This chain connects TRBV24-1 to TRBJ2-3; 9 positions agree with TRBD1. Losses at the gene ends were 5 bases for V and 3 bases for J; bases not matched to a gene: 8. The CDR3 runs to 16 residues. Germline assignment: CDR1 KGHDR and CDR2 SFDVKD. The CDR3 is CATSGGLTGGTDTQYF. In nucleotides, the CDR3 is TGTGCCACCAGTGGTGGTCTGACAGGGGGAACAGATACGCAGTATTTT.

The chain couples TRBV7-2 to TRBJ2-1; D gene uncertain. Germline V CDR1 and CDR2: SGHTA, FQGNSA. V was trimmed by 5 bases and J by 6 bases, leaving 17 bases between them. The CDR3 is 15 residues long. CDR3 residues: CASSLNYIVTNEQFF. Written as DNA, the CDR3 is TGTGCCAGCAGCCTAAACTACATTGTAACCAATGAGCAGTTCTTC.

Here the CDR3 reads CASGPFTGLYNEQFF. CDR3 coding DNA: TGTGCCAGCGGGCCATTCACGGGTCTCTACAATGAGCAGTTCTTC. The chain uses TRBV27 and TRBJ2-1, with D hard to call. The CDR3 has 15 amino acids. Germline V gene sequence: CDR1 MNHEY, CDR2 SMNVEV (reference sequence). Trimming removed 8 bases from V and 3 bases from J, with 17 bases in between.

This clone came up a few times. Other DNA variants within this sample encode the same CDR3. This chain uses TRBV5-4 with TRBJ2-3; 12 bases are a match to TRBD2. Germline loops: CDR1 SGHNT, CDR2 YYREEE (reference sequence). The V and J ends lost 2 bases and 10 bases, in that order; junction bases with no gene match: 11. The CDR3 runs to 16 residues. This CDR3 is CASSLTASGGGRAQYF. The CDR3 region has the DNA TGTGCCAGCAGCTTAACGGCTAGCGGGGGGGGTCGCGCGCAGTATTTT.

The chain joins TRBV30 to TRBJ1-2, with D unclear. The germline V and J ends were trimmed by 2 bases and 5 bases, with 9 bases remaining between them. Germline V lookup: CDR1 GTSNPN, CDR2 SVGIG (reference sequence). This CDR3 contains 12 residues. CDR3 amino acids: CAWSLTSYGYTF. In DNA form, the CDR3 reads TGTGCCTGGAGTCTGACCTCGTATGGCTACACCTTC.